This TCR beta chain came from a study of T cell changes during pregnancy in multiple sclerosis. Generated by immunoSEQ multiplex PCR, the TCRdb table keeps only in-frame clones and is missing some. Of under 70,000 clones listed, about nine tenths are singletons. Germline V lookup: CDR1 GTSNPN, CDR2 SVGIG (reference sequence). V shed 2 bases and J shed 5 bases, with 15 bases lying between them. The CDR3 covers 14 residues. The TCR originated in a female donor in good health, enrolled as a control in a pregnancy study. The sequenced sample was peripheral blood, obtained after pregnancy. This chain links TRBV30 with TRBJ1-1, with D perhaps matching TRBD1 (5 bases). CDR3 coding DNA: TGTGCCTGGAGTATAGGCAGGGCAGGGACTGAAGCTTTCTTT. Its protein is CAWSIGRAGTEAFF. The full variable domain, its missing parts supplied by reference TRBV30 and TRBJ1-1, is SQTIHQWPATLVQPVGSPLSLECTVEGTSNPNLYWYRQAAGRGLQLLFYSVGIGQISSEVPQNLSASRPQDRQFILSSKKLLLSDSGFYLCAWSIGRAGTEAFFGQGTRLTVV.